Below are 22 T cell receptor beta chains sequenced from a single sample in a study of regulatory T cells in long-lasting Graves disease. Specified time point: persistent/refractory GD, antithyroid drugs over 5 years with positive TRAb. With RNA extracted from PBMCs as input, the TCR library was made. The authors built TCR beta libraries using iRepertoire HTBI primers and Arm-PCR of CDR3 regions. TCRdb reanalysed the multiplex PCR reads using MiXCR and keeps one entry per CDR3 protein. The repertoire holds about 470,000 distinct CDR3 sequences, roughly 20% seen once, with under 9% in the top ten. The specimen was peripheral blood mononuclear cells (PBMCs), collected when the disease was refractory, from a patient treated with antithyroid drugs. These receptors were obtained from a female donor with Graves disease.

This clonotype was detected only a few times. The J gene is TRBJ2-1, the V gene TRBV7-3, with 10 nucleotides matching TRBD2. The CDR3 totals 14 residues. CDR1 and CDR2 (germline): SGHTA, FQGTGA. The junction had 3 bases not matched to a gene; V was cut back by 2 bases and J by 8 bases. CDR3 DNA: TGTGCCAGCAGCTTAGCTAGCGGGAGCGATGAGCAGTTCTTC. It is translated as CASSLASGSDEQFF.

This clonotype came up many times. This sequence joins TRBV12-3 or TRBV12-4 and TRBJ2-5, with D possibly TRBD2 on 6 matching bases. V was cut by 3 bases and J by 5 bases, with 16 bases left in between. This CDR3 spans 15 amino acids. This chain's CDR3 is CASSLGLEGRETQYF. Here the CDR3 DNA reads TGTGCCAGCAGTTTGGGACTCGAGGGTCGGGAGACCCAGTACTTC.

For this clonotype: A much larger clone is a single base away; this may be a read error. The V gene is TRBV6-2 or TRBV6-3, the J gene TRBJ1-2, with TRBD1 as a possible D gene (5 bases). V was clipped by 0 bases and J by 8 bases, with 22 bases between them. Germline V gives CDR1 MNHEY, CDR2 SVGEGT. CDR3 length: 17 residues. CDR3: CASSYSFTGGKRGGYTF. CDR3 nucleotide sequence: TGTGCCAGCAGTTACTCGTTCACCGGGGGGAAGCGAGGAGGCTACACCTTC.

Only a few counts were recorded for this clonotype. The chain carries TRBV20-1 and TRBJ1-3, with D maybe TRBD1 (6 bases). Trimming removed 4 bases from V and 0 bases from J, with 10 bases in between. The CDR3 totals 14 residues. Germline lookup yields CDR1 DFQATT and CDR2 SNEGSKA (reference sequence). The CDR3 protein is CSATGVDSGNTIYF. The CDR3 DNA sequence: TGCAGTGCTACAGGGGTCGACTCTGGAAACACCATATATTTT.

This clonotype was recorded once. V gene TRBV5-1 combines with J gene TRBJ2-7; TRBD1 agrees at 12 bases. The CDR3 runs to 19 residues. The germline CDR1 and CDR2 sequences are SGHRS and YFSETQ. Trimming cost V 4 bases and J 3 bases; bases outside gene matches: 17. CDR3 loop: CASSPKPGQGATDFYEQYF. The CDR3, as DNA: TGCGCCAGCAGCCCAAAACCGGGACAGGGGGCCACTGACTTCTACGAGCAGTACTTC. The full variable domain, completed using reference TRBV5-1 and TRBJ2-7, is KAGVTQTPRYLIKTRGQQVTLSCSPISGHRSVSWYQQTPGQGLQFLFEYFSETQRNKGNFPGRFSGRQFSNSRSEMNVSTLELGDSALYLCASSPKPGQGATDFYEQYFGPGTRLTVT.

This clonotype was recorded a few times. The CDR3 region is CASTGPPVGTEAFF. CDR3 bases: TGTGCCAGTACTGGGCCCCCAGTGGGCACTGAAGCTTTCTTT. This chain links TRBV19 with TRBJ1-1; D remains unclear. Trimming stripped 7 bases from V and 4 bases from J, with 16 bases between. This CDR3 region has 14 residues. Germline CDR1 is LNHDA and CDR2 is SQIVND (reference sequence).

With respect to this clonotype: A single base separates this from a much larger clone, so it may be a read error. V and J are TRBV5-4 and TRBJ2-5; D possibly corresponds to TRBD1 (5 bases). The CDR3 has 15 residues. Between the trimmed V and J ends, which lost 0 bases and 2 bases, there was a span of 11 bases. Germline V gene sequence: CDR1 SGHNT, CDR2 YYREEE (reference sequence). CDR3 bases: TGTGCCAGCAGCTTGGATTCAGGGCTTCAAGAGACCCAGTACTTC. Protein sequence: CASSLDSGLQETQYF.

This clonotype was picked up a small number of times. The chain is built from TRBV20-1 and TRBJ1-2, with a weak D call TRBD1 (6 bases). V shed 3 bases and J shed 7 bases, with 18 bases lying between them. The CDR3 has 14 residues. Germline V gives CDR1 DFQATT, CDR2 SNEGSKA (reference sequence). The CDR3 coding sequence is TGCAGTGCTAGGTTTATATCTATGGGGGCTGGCTACACCTTC. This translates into CSARFISMGAGYTF.

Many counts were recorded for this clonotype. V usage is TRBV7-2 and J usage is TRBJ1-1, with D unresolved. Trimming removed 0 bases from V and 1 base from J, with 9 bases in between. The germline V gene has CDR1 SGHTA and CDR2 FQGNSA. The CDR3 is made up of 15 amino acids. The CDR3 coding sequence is TGTGCCAGCAGCTTAGCACCGCGACCGAACACTGAAGCTTTCTTT. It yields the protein CASSLAPRPNTEAFF.

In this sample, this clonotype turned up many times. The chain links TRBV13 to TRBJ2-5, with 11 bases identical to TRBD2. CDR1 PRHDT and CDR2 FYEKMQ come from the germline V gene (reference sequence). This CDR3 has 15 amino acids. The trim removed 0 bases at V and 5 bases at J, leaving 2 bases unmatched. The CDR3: CASSLGTSGTETQYF. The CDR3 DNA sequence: TGTGCCAGCAGCTTAGGGACTAGCGGGACGGAGACCCAGTACTTC.

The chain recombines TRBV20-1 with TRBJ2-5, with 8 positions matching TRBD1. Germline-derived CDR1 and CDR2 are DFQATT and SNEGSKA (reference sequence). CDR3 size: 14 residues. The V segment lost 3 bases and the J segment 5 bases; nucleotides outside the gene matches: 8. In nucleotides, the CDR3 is TGCAGTGCTAGCCGAGGGACAGGACAGGAGACCCAGTACTTC. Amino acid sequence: CSASRGTGQETQYF.

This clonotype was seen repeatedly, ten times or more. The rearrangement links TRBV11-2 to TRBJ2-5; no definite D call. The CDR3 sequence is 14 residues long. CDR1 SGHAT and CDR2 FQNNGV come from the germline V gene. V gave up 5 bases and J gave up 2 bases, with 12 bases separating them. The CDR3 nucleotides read TGTGCCAGCAGCCCCTGGGTGATACAAGAGACCCAGTACTTC. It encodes CASSPWVIQETQYF.

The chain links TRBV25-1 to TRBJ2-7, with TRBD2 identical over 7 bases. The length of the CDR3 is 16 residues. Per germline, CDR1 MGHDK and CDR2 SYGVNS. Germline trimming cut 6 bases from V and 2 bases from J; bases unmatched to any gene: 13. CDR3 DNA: TGTGCCAGCAGCTCCCTCGAGACCACTAGCGCCTACGAGCAGTACTTC. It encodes CASSSLETTSAYEQYF.

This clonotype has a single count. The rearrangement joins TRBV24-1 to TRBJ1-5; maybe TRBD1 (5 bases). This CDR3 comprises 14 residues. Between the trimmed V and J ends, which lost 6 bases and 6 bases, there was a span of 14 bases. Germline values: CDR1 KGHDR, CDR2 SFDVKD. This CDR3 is CATSPRGGTQPQHF. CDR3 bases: TGTGCCACCAGTCCGAGGGGCGGAACTCAGCCCCAGCATTTT.

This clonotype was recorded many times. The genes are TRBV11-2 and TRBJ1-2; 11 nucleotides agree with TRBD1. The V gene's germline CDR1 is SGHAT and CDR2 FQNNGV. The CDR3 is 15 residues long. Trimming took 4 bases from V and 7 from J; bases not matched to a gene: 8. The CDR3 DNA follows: TGTGCCAGCAGCTCTCCGGGACAGGGGGTATTTGGCTACACCTTC. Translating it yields CASSSPGQGVFGYTF.

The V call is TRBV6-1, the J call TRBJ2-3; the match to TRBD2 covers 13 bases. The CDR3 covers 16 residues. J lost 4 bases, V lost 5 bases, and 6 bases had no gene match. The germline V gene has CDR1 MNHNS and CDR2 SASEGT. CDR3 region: CASSRILAGGADTQYF. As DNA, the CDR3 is TGTGCCAGCAGTCGCATACTAGCGGGAGGGGCAGATACGCAGTATTTT.

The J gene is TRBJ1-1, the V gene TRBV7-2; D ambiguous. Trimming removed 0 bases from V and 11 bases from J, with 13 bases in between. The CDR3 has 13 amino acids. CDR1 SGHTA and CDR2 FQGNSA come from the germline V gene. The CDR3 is CASSLAQEGGAFF. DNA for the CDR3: TGTGCCAGCAGCTTAGCCCAAGAAGGTGGGGCTTTCTTT.

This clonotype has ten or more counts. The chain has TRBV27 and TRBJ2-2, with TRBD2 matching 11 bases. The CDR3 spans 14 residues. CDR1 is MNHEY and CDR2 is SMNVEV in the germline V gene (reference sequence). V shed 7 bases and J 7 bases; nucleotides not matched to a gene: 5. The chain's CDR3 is CASMIAGGIGELFF. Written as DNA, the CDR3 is TGTGCCAGCATGATAGCGGGAGGGATCGGGGAGCTGTTTTTT.

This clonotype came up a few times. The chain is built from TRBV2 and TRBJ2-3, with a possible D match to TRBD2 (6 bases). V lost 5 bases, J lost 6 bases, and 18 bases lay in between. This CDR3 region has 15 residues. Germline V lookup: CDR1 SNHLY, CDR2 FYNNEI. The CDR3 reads CASSSGPPGRDTQYF. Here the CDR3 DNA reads TGTGCCAGCAGTTCGGGACCGCCGGGGAGGGATACGCAGTATTTT.

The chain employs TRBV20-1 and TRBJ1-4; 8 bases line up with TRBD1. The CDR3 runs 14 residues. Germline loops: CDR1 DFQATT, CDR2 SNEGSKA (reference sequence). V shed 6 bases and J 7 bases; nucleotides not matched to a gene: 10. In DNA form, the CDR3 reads TGCAGTGCGCAGCAGGGGGCCGTTAGTGAAAAACTGTTTTTT. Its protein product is CSAQQGAVSEKLFF.

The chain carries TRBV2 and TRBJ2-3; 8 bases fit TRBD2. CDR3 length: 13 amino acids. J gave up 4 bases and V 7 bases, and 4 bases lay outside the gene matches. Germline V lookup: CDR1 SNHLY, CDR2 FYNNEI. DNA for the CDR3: TGTGCCAGCAAGGCGGGAGGCGCAGATACGCAGTATTTT. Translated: CASKAGGADTQYF.

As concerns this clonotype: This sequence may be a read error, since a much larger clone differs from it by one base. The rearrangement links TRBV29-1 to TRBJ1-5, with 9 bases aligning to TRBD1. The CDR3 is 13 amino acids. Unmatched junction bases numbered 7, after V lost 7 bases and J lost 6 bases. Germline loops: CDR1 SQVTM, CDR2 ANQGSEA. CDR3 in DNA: TGCAGCGCTTCACAGGGGGCGGCTCAGCCCCAGCATTTT. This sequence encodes CSASQGAAQPQHF.